This paragraph reports one TCR beta chain. The antigen remains undetermined. UMIs that included a 6-nucleotide sample barcode were added by template switching, which took place during cDNA synthesis. With roughly 17 and 9 cycles respectively, two nested PCRs were carried out on TCRalpha and TCRbeta cDNA. From its re-call of the 5' RACE reads, TCRdb lists each CDR3 protein once, without DNA. The clone table shows about 380,000 distinct CDR3 sequences, with the ten largest holding about 2.5%. This CDR3 region has 15 residues. Germline values: CDR1 SEHNR, CDR2 FQNEAQ (reference sequence). This specimen comes from a study of monozygotic twins with inflammatory bowel disease. Study conclusions and caveats: No single strong signal or clonotype associated with IBD was supported.

The sequenced material came from blood. The source is a human donor with ulcerative colitis or Crohn's disease, or a healthy co-twin of an affected twin (not recorded which). This rearrangement joins TRBV7-9 to TRBJ2-5; the D gene TCRdb calls, TRBD1, cannot be checked with no DNA. The CDR3 loop is CASTISGGAPETQYF.